What follows are 7 T cell receptor beta chains derived from one specimen sequenced in a study of T cell changes during pregnancy in multiple sclerosis. Sequencing used immunoSEQ multiplex PCR; TCRdb keeps in-frame clones, though not all of them. In the table there are about 52,000 clones, roughly 90% of which are singletons. The specimen was CD4+ T cells from peripheral blood mononuclear cells, collected after pregnancy. Receptor source: a female donor in good health, enrolled as a control in a pregnancy study.

This rearrangement joins TRBV2 to TRBJ1-5; 9 nucleotides line up with TRBD1. After removal of 6 bases from V and 6 bases from J, the junction contained 3 bases not matched to a gene. Per the germline V gene, CDR1 is SNHLY and CDR2 is FYNNEI. CDR3 length: 13 amino acids. This CDR3 is CASRGTGSQPQHF. CDR3 sequence (DNA): TGTGCCAGCAGGGGGACAGGGAGTCAGCCCCAGCATTTT.

The chain is built from TRBV7-9 and TRBJ1-1; the D is unclear. Germline CDR1 reads SEHNR; CDR2 reads FQNEAQ (reference sequence). The CDR3 sequence is 16 residues long. Trimming shortened V by 4 bases and J by 0 bases, and 15 bases separated the two germline ends. CDR3 sequence: CASSSPPGLMNTEAFF. Here the CDR3 DNA reads TGTGCCAGCAGCTCACCCCCCGGACTTATGAACACTGAAGCTTTCTTT.

The genes are TRBV18 and TRBJ1-1; 11 nucleotides align to TRBD1. The V segment lost 4 bases and the J segment 4 bases; nucleotides outside the gene matches: 5. This CDR3 spans 15 amino acids. Germline lookup yields CDR1 KGHSH and CDR2 LQKENI. CDR3: CASSLDRGLSTEAFF. In DNA, the CDR3 is TGTGCCAGCTCACTGGACAGGGGGCTGAGCACTGAAGCTTTCTTT.

The CDR3 nucleotides are TGTGCCAGCAGTTCAGCCGGGACAGGGAATCAGCCCCAGCATTTT. Translated: CASSSAGTGNQPQHF. The chain employs TRBV28 and TRBJ1-5, with 9 positions matching TRBD1. Germline V gene lookup returns CDR1 MDHEN and CDR2 SYDVKM. This CDR3 has 15 residues. Unmatched junction bases numbered 5, after V lost 4 bases and J lost 4 bases.

The chain couples TRBV7-2 to TRBJ2-2, with TRBD1 identical over 7 bases. This CDR3 region has 14 residues. V shed 1 base and J 7 bases; nucleotides not matched to a gene: 3. Germline V gene lookup returns CDR1 SGHTA and CDR2 FQGNSA. In DNA form, the CDR3 reads TGTGCCAGCAGCTTAGTGAACAGGGGCGGGGAGCTGTTTTTT. It yields the protein CASSLVNRGGELFF.

The chain couples TRBV6-5 to TRBJ1-6; 7 nucleotides match TRBD1. The CDR3 extends over 16 amino acids. Losses at the gene ends were 4 bases for V and 0 bases for J; bases not matched to a gene: 3. Germline V gene lookup returns CDR1 MNHEY and CDR2 SVGAGI. This CDR3 reads CASSSTGSSYNSPLHF. The CDR3 DNA is TGTGCCAGCAGTTCGACAGGGAGCTCCTATAATTCACCCCTCCACTTT.

V and J are TRBV27 and TRBJ2-6; D gene ambiguous. Trimming removed 6 bases from V and 1 base from J, with 7 bases in between. This CDR3 is 14 amino acids long. Germline CDR1 MNHEY, CDR2 SMNVEV (reference sequence). CDR3: CASSPDSGANVLTF. DNA for the CDR3: TGTGCCAGCAGCCCAGATTCTGGGGCCAACGTCCTGACTTTC.